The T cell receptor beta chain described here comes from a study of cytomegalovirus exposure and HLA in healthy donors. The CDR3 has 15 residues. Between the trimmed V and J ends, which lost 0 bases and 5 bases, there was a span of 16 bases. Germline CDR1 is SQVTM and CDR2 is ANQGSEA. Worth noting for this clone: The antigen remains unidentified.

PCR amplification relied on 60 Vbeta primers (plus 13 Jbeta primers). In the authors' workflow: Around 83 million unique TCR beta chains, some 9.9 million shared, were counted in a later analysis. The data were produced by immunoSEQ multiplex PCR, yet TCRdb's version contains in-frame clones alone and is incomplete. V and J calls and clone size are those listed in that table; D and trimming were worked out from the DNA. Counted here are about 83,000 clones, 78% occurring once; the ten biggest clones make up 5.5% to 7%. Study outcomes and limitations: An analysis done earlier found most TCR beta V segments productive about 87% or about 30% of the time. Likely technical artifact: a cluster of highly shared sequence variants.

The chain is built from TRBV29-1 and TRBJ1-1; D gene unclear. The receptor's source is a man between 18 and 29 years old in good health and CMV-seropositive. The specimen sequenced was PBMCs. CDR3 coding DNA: TGCAGCGTTGAAGACGGCCCGGGAGGAGAGACTGAAGCTTTCTTT. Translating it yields CSVEDGPGGETEAFF.